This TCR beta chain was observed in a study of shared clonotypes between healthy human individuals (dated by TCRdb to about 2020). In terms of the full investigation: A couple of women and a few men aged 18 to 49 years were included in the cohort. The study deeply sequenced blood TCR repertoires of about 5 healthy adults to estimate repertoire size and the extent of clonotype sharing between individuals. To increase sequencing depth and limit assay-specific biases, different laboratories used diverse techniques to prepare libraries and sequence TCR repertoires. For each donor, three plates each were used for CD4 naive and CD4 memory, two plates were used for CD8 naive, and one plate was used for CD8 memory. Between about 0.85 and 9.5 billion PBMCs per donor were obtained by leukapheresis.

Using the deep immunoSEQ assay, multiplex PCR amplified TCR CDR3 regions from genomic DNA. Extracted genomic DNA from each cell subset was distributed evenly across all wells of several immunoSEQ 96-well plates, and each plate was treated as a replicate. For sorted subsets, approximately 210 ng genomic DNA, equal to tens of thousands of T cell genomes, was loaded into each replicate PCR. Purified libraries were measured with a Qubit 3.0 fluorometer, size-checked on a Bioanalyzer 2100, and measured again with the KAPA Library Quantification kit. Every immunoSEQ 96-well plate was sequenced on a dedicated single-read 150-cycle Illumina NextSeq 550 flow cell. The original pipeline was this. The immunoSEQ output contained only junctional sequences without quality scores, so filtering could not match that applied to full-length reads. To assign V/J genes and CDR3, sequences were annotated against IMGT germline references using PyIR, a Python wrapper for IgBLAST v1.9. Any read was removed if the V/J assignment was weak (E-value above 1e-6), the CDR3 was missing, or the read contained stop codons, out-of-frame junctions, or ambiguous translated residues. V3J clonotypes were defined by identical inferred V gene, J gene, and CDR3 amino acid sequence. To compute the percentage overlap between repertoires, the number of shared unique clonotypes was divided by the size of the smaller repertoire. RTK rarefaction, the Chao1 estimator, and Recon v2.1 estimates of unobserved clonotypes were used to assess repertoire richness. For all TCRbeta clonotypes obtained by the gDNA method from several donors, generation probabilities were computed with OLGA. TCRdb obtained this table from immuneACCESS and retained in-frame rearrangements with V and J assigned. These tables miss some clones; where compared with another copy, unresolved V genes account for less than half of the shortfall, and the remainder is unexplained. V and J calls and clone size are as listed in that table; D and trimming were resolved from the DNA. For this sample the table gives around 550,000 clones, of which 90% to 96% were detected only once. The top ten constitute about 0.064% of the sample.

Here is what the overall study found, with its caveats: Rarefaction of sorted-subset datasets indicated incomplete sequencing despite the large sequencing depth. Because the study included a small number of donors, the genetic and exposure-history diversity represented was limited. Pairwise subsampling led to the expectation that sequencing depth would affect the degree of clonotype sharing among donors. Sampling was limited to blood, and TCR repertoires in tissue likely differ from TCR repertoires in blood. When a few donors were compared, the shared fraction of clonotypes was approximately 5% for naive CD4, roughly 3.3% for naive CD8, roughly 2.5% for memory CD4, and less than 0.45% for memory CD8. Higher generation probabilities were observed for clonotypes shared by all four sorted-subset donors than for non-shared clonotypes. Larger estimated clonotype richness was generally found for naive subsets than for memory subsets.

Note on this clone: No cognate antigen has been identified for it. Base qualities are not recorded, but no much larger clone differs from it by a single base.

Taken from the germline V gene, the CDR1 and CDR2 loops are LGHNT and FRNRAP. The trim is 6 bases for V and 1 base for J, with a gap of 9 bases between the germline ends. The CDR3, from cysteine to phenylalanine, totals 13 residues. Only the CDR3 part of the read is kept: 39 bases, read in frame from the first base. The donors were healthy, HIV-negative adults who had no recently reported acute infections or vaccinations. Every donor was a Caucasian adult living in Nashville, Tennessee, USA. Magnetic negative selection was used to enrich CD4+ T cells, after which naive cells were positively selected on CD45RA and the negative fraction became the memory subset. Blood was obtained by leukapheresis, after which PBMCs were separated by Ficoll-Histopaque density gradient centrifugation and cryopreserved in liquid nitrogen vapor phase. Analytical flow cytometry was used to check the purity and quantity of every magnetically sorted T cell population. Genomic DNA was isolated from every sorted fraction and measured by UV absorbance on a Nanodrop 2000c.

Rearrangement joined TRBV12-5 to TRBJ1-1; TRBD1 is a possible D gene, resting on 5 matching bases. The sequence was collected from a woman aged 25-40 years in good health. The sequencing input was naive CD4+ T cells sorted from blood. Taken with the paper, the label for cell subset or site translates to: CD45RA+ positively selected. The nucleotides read TGTGCTAGTGGCTCCAGGGAGAACACTGAAGCTTTCTTT. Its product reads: CASGSRENTEAFF.